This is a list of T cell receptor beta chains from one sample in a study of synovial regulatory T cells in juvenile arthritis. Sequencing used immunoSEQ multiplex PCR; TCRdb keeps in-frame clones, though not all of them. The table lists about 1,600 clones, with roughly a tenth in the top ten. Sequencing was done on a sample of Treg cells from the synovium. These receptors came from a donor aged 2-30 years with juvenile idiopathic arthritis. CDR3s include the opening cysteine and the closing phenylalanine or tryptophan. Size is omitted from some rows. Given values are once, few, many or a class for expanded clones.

CASSRGSYEQYF TRBJ2-7 TRBV27 medium-sized
CASSPRPTDTQYF TRBJ2-3 TRBV28 medium-sized
CAWSPLDGIRGYTF TRBJ1-2 TRBV30 -
CASSQVGTSGRNEQYF TRBJ2-7 TRBV4-2 medium-sized
CASKKGLTQYF TRBJ2-5 TRBV27 medium-sized
CASSLKAGGVSYEQYF TRBJ2-7 TRBV5-4 large
CASSLPNTIYF TRBJ1-3 TRBV7-9 medium-sized
CASTPGQGSTDTQYF TRBJ2-3 TRBV19 medium-sized
CASSIAQGTEAFF TRBJ1-1 TRBV19 medium-sized
CASSWGGPGAFF TRBJ1-1 TRBV5-1 large
CASSKEYRVGYGYTF TRBJ1-2 TRBV9 medium-sized
CASSERPGASTDTQYF TRBJ2-3 TRBV6-1 medium-sized
CASSLSTGRDYF TRBJ2-3 TRBV7-9 medium-sized
CASRTTGEETQYF TRBJ2-5 TRBV19 medium-sized
CASSEGVGGGYTF TRBJ1-2 TRBV2 medium-sized
CASSRRIGDEQFF TRBJ2-1 TRBV19 medium-sized
CAWSGLTEAFF TRBJ1-1 TRBV30 -
CASSRTRNEQYF TRBJ2-7 TRBV5-5 medium-sized
CASSPRVSTDTQYF TRBJ2-3 TRBV18 medium-sized